The 12 T cell receptor beta chains reported below all come from one sample, sequenced in a study of shared clonotypes between healthy human individuals. The repertoire was sequenced with immunoSEQ multiplex PCR; TCRdb's copy has only in-frame clones and lacks some. The sample lists about 2.4 million clones, 93% occurring once. The sample taken for sequencing was naive CD4+ T cells from PBMCs. Subset meaning: CD45RA+ positively selected. These receptors were taken from a man between 18 and 29 years old in good health. Some clones in this sample may be carry-over from other donors' samples.

This CDR3 is CASSLGLPPLEQYF. The CDR3 nucleotides are TGCGCCAGCAGCTTGGGGCTCCCCCCACTCGAGCAGTACTTC. The chain carries TRBV5-1 and TRBJ2-7; the D is unclear. The germline V and J ends were trimmed by 0 bases and 6 bases, with 13 bases remaining between them. The CDR3 runs to 14 residues. Germline CDR1 SGHRS, CDR2 YFSETQ.

V gene TRBV28 combines with J gene TRBJ1-2, with unresolved D. This CDR3 has 13 amino acids. The V gene lost 1 base and the J gene lost 4 bases, with 7 bases spanning the gap. Per the germline V gene, CDR1 is MDHEN and CDR2 is SYDVKM. CDR3 bases: TGTGCCAGCAGTTTATTGTCCCTCTATGGCTACACCTTC. This gives the protein CASSLLSLYGYTF.

Details on this clone: The same CDR3 is also encoded by other DNA sequences in this sample. This rearrangement joins TRBV5-1 to TRBJ2-1, with D unresolved. Germline V gene sequence: CDR1 SGHRS, CDR2 YFSETQ. V lost 0 bases to trimming and J lost 8 bases, with 9 bases between them. The CDR3 length is 13 residues. Here the CDR3 reads CASSLGGVDEQFF. In nucleotides, the CDR3 is TGCGCCAGCAGCTTGGGTGGGGTCGATGAGCAGTTCTTC.

The chain carries TRBV4-1 and TRBJ2-3, with 7 bases fitting TRBD1. The CDR3 has 15 amino acids. The germline V gene encodes CDR1 MGHRA and CDR2 YSYEKL. V shed 4 bases, J shed 0 bases, and the junction held 4 bases outside the gene matches. The CDR3 nucleotides read TGCGCCAGCAGCCCCCGGGACAGTAGCACAGATACGCAGTATTTT. Residues: CASSPRDSSTDTQYF.

This clone was detected only a few times. The chain carries TRBV28 and TRBJ2-7, with D possibly TRBD1 on 7 matching bases. Trimming took off 7 bases at V and 5 bases at J, with 21 bases between the two ends. CDR1 MDHEN and CDR2 SYDVKM come from the germline V gene. This CDR3 is built from 15 residues. CDR3 in DNA: TGTGCCAGCAACCCGACAGGGCTCTCGGGGGACGAGCAGTACTTC. Translated: CASNPTGLSGDEQYF.

The chain employs TRBV28 and TRBJ2-2; D not certain. This CDR3 region has 14 residues. The V and J ends lost 6 bases and 2 bases respectively, with 10 bases between them. Germline V gives CDR1 MDHEN, CDR2 SYDVKM. The CDR3 coding sequence is TGTGCCAGCAGAAGGAACGGAAACACCGGGGAGCTGTTTTTT. Residues: CASRRNGNTGELFF.

V is TRBV5-1 and J is TRBJ2-7, with D possibly being TRBD1 (6 bases). Germline V gene sequence: CDR1 SGHRS, CDR2 YFSETQ. The CDR3 sequence is 15 residues long. V was cut by 1 base and J by 5 bases, with 16 bases left in between. The CDR3 loop is CASSLNRLGADEQYF. The CDR3 DNA reads as TGCGCCAGCAGCTTGAATAGGCTGGGGGCGGACGAGCAGTACTTC.

This rearrangement joins TRBV2 to TRBJ2-4; a weak D match, TRBD1 (6 bases). V was clipped by 2 bases and J by 4 bases, with 12 bases between them. Germline CDR1 is SNHLY and CDR2 is FYNNEI. The CDR3 is 15 amino acids. This CDR3 reads CASSERSRGKNIQYF. The CDR3 coding sequence is TGTGCCAGCAGTGAAAGGTCCAGGGGAAAAAACATTCAGTACTTC.

This clone was observed once. V usage is TRBV28 and J usage is TRBJ1-4; D is perhaps TRBD1 (5 bases). The CDR3 is made up of 14 amino acids. Trimming took off 6 bases at V and 6 bases at J, with 14 bases between the two ends. CDR1 and CDR2 from the germline V gene are MDHEN and SYDVKM. The CDR3 DNA is TGTGCCAGCAGCCAGGCCGGGGGGGATGAAAAACTGTTTTTT. Encoded protein: CASSQAGGDEKLFF.

The rearrangement joins TRBV15 to TRBJ2-1; 9 nucleotides match TRBD2. CDR1 and CDR2 from the germline V gene are LNHNV and YYDKDF (reference sequence). After removal of 4 bases from V and 7 bases from J, the junction contained 8 bases not matched to a gene. The CDR3 is 15 residues long. DNA for the CDR3: TGTGCCACCAGCACCCGGACTAGCGCCAGTAATGAGCAGTTCTTC. This translates into CATSTRTSASNEQFF.

A remark on this clone: Other DNA sequences within the sample encode an identical CDR3. The V gene is TRBV10-3, the J gene TRBJ2-2; D remains unclear. The V and J ends lost 0 bases and 1 base respectively, with 3 bases between them. The CDR3 runs to 14 residues. From germline, CDR1 is ENHRY and CDR2 SYGVKD. The CDR3 sequence: CAISESGNTGELFF. The CDR3 bases are TGTGCCATCAGTGAGTCAGGGAACACCGGGGAGCTGTTTTTT.

In regard to this clone: The sample contains more than one DNA sequence encoding this CDR3. V gene TRBV5-1 combines with J gene TRBJ1-1; D remains ambiguous. Germline CDR1 reads SGHRS; CDR2 reads YFSETQ. V gave up 0 bases and J gave up 0 bases, with 6 bases separating them. The CDR3 has 14 residues. The CDR3 DNA is TGCGCCAGCAGCTTGGACAGAATGAACACTGAAGCTTTCTTT. Translated: CASSLDRMNTEAFF.